Each of the 11 T cell receptor beta chains below was sequenced from the same sample in a study of blood T cell repertoires in COVID-19 (dated by TCRdb to the early 2020s). Library preparation was by the immunoSEQ multiplex PCR assay. The clones in this table, taken by TCRdb from immuneACCESS, are in-frame only. Not every clone is retained; where verified, under half of the shortfall comes from an unresolved V gene, and the cause of the rest is unknown. The sample records some 380,000 clones, 88% of which are singletons. The ten largest make up roughly 2% of the sample. The sequencing sample was made of PBMCs or T cells enriched from blood (not recorded which). All receptors derive from a woman in her forties with acute COVID-19.

The chain combines TRBV5-1 with TRBJ2-2; D perhaps matches TRBD1 (6 bases). The germline CDR1 and CDR2 sequences are SGHRS and YFSETQ. This CDR3 spans 15 amino acids. Trimming left V 4 bases short and J 1 base short, with 11 bases between. CDR3 residues: CASSQGHQNTGELFF. The DNA of the CDR3 is TGCGCCAGCAGCCAGGGACATCAGAACACCGGGGAGCTGTTTTTT.

The V and J genes are TRBV5-1 and TRBJ2-5, with a weak D call TRBD2 (5 bases). Trimming took off 0 bases at V and 6 bases at J, with 9 bases between the two ends. The CDR3 is 13 amino acids. CDR1 SGHRS and CDR2 YFSETQ come from the germline V gene. Here the CDR3 DNA reads TGCGCCAGCAGCTTGGATGAGGGAAAGACCCAGTACTTC. This encodes CASSLDEGKTQYF.

This chain connects TRBV10-2 to TRBJ2-5, with D perhaps matching TRBD1 (7 bases). V lost 0 bases, J lost 7 bases, and 12 bases lay in between. Germline values: CDR1 WSHSY, CDR2 SAAADI. This CDR3 spans 14 amino acids. The CDR3 region has the DNA TGCGCCAGCAGTGAGTCCCGACAGGGAGGGACCCAGTACTTC. It translates to CASSESRQGGTQYF.

The chain has TRBV10-2 and TRBJ2-7; 9 nucleotides agree with TRBD1. After removal of 0 bases from V and 3 bases from J, the junction contained 6 bases not matched to a gene. In germline, CDR1 is WSHSY, CDR2 SAAADI. This CDR3 is 16 amino acids long. This CDR3 is CASSESTGGTRYEQYF. DNA of the CDR3: TGCGCCAGCAGTGAGTCGACAGGGGGGACCCGCTACGAGCAGTACTTC.

The J gene is TRBJ2-5, the V gene TRBV2; the match to TRBD1 covers 10 bases. Germline V gene data show CDR1 as SNHLY and CDR2 as FYNNEI. The CDR3 is made up of 14 amino acids. The V and J ends lost 7 bases and 5 bases, in that order; junction bases with no gene match: 7. CDR3 DNA: TGTGCCAGCAAAGACAGGGGGCATGGGGAGACCCAGTACTTC. Translated, it gives CASKDRGHGETQYF.

This chain uses TRBV29-1 with TRBJ1-2; TRBD1 matches at 8 bases. Per germline, CDR1 SQVTM and CDR2 ANQGSEA. V shed 5 bases and J 1 base; nucleotides not matched to a gene: 6. The CDR3 is 14 residues long. The CDR3 protein is CSVTRTGSNYGYTF. The CDR3 nucleotides are TGCAGCGTTACCCGGACAGGGAGTAACTATGGCTACACCTTC.

As concerns this clone: The sample carries other DNA sequences with the same CDR3. The chain is built from TRBV2 and TRBJ1-1; 8 positions match TRBD1. Trimming cost V 4 bases and J 3 bases; bases outside gene matches: 4. The CDR3 is made up of 14 amino acids. Germline CDR1 and CDR2: SNHLY and FYNNEI. The CDR3 bases are TGTGCCAGCAGTGGACAGGGGAGGGACACTGAAGCTTTCTTT. It codes for CASSGQGRDTEAFF.

In its sample, this clone was seen once. The chain joins TRBV28 to TRBJ2-6; 8 nucleotides line up with TRBD1. The germline V gene encodes CDR1 MDHEN and CDR2 SYDVKM. The CDR3 covers 15 residues. V was pared by 6 bases and J by 3 bases, with 4 bases of the junction left unmatched. CDR3 amino acids: CASSYTGGGANVLTF. The CDR3 coding sequence is TGTGCCAGCAGCTACACAGGGGGTGGGGCCAACGTCCTGACTTTC.

DNA of the CDR3: TGTGCCAGCAGTATCGGAGGGGTTTACGAGCAGTACTTC. Its translation: CASSIGGVYEQYF. The chain carries TRBV6-6 and TRBJ2-7; D may be TRBD2 (6 bases). This CDR3 has 13 residues. Germline V gene data show CDR1 as MNHNY and CDR2 as SVGAGI (reference sequence). Deletions cut 5 bases from V and 4 bases from J, with 12 bases between.

The chain employs TRBV5-1 and TRBJ2-7, with 7 bases lining up with TRBD2. The CDR3 length is 17 residues. With 0 bases clipped from V and 2 bases from J, the junction kept 11 bases outside the gene matches. Per germline, CDR1 SGHRS and CDR2 YFSETQ. CDR3 in amino acids: CASSLEESSGVTYEQYF. CDR3 DNA sequence: TGCGCCAGCAGCTTGGAGGAGTCTAGCGGAGTAACCTACGAGCAGTACTTC.

This clone showed up just once. The CDR3: CAWNGGGPGEQYF. The CDR3 DNA reads TGTGCCTGGAATGGCGGGGGGCCGGGGGAGCAGTACTTC. The chain couples TRBV30 to TRBJ2-7; 8 bases align to TRBD2. This CDR3 comprises 13 residues. Germline values: CDR1 GTSNPN, CDR2 SVGIG (reference sequence). Trimming at V came to 4 bases and at J to 7 bases, leaving 9 bases not matched to a gene.